The 16 T cell receptor beta chains below come from one sample, sequenced in a study of T cell responses to AZD1222 COVID-19 vaccine. Clones were read by immunoSEQ multiplex PCR, and TCRdb kept only the in-frame ones, dropping some. The sample has about 180,000 clones; 94% are singletons. The sample was peripheral blood, taken 28 days after the second AZD1222 dose. These receptor sequences come from an adult who received the AZD1222 COVID-19 vaccine.

V and J are TRBV25-1 and TRBJ2-2, with D perhaps TRBD1 (5 bases). The germline V gene encodes CDR1 MGHDK and CDR2 SYGVNS. V lost 2 bases and J lost 4, with 17 bases in between. The CDR3 length is 17 residues. The CDR3 nucleotides read TGTGCCAGCAGTGAAACTTATCAGGGTTCGGTCACCGGGGAGCTGTTTTTT. It translates to CASSETYQGSVTGELFF.

The chain recombines TRBV6-1 with TRBJ1-6; no clear D. CDR3 length: 12 residues. Trimming took off 2 bases at V and 11 bases at J, with 7 bases between the two ends. Germline CDR1 is MNHNS and CDR2 is SASEGT. CDR3 in DNA: TGTGCCAGCAGTGAACTTTTGCCACCCCTCCACTTT. It is translated as CASSELLPPLHF.

The genes are TRBV15 and TRBJ1-4; D not certain. From germline, CDR1 is LNHNV and CDR2 YYDKDF (reference sequence). The CDR3 covers 13 residues. V shed 1 base and J shed 6 bases, with 6 bases lying between them. DNA for the CDR3: TGTGCCACCAGCAGAGGGTGGGATGAAAAACTGTTTTTT. This gives the protein CATSRGWDEKLFF.

J is TRBJ2-7 and V is TRBV7-2, with D possibly called TRBD1 or TRBD2 (5 bases each). The CDR3 extends over 13 amino acids. Trimming took 5 bases from V and 2 from J, leaving 10 bases between them. Germline V gene data show CDR1 as SGHTA and CDR2 as FQGNSA. CDR3 nucleotides: TGTGCCAGCAGCCCGGGGCAGCCCTACGAGCAGTACTTC. It codes for CASSPGQPYEQYF.

J is TRBJ1-5 and V is TRBV2, with D maybe TRBD1 (5 bases). Germline loops: CDR1 SNHLY, CDR2 FYNNEI. This CDR3 is 13 amino acids long. The V end was cut by 3 bases, the J end by 9 bases, with 12 bases between. The CDR3: CASSDTGGGPQHF. CDR3 DNA sequence: TGTGCCAGCAGTGATACGGGGGGAGGGCCCCAGCATTTT.

V usage is TRBV6-5 and J usage is TRBJ2-7; a possible D gene is TRBD1 (6 bases). Trimming took 4 bases from V and 1 from J, leaving 17 bases between them. The CDR3 extends over 16 amino acids. Germline CDR1 is MNHEY and CDR2 is SVGAGI. In DNA form, the CDR3 reads TGTGCCAGCAGTTCCATTCCCAGGGGTAGGTCCTACGAGCAGTACTTC. The encoded protein is CASSSIPRGRSYEQYF.

V is TRBV4-1 and J is TRBJ2-7; 7 nucleotides line up with TRBD2. The CDR3 length is 16 residues. The germline V gene has CDR1 MGHRA and CDR2 YSYEKL. The ends lost 4 bases at V and 3 bases at J; junction bases unmatched: 12. The CDR3 nucleotides are TGCGCCAGCAGCCCTCACGGAAGCGGGGATTTCTACGAGCAGTACTTC. Translation: CASSPHGSGDFYEQYF.

The gene calls are TRBV6-1 and TRBJ2-7; 7 positions agree with TRBD1. The CDR3 consists of 14 residues. V lost 1 base and J lost 0; bases outside the gene matches: 0. Germline assignment: CDR1 MNHNS and CDR2 SASEGT. CDR3 DNA sequence: TGTGCCAGCAGTGAAGGGGACAGCTCCTACGAGCAGTACTTC. Its protein is CASSEGDSSYEQYF.

The chain couples TRBV11-1 to TRBJ1-4; 9 nucleotides agree with TRBD1. This CDR3 has 14 amino acids. The V segment lost 5 bases and the J segment 10 bases; nucleotides outside the gene matches: 8. In germline, CDR1 is SGHAT, CDR2 FQDESV (reference sequence). The CDR3 nucleotides read TGTGCCAGCAGCCCGCGACAGGGGGTCGGAAAACTGTTTTTT. Translated: CASSPRQGVGKLFF.

The chain employs TRBV6-5 and TRBJ1-2, with D possibly matching TRBD1 (5 bases). The CDR3 is 16 amino acids. V was pared by 0 bases and J by 0 bases, with 11 bases between. Germline lookup yields CDR1 MNHEY and CDR2 SVGAGI. The CDR3 sequence: CASSYSVGGPNYGYTF. CDR3 DNA sequence: TGTGCCAGCAGTTACTCGGTGGGGGGACCTAACTATGGCTACACCTTC.

V and J are TRBV3-1 (or the pseudogene TRBV3-2) and TRBJ2-5; no reliable D call. The CDR3 has 13 residues. V was cut by 2 bases and J by 5 bases, with 9 bases left in between. Per germline, CDR1 LGHDT and CDR2 YNNKEL (reference sequence). CDR3 in DNA: TGTGCCAGCAGCCAAAATGTGGGGGAGACCCAGTACTTC. It translates to CASSQNVGETQYF.

V usage is TRBV11-2 and J usage is TRBJ1-3; D ambiguous. Trimming pared 5 bases from V and 8 bases from J, leaving 22 bases between. The CDR3 runs to 16 residues. Germline V gene data show CDR1 as SGHAT and CDR2 as FQNNGV. CDR3 DNA sequence: TGTGCCAGCAGCCGAGTAGGTTCCGGGTTTCAGGACACCATATATTTT. Its translation is CASSRVGSGFQDTIYF.

The chain carries TRBV3-1 (or the pseudogene TRBV3-2) and TRBJ1-2; D is ambiguous. V was trimmed by 0 bases and J by 0 bases, leaving 11 bases between them. The CDR3 consists of 16 residues. Germline CDR1 reads LGHDT; CDR2 reads YNNKEL (reference sequence). The CDR3, as DNA: TGTGCCAGCAGCCAAGATCGGTACCCAGCTAACTATGGCTACACCTTC. Protein product: CASSQDRYPANYGYTF.

This clone was seen only once. This chain uses TRBV11-2 with TRBJ2-7, with TRBD2 identical over 14 bases. Germline V gives CDR1 SGHAT, CDR2 FQNNGV. J was trimmed by 0 bases and V by 4 bases; bases with no gene match: 5. There are 17 residues in the CDR3. The CDR3 loop is CASSSRTSGRSSYEQYF. Written as DNA, the CDR3 is TGTGCCAGCAGCTCGAGGACTAGCGGGAGGAGCTCCTACGAGCAGTACTTC.

The chain couples TRBV24-1 to TRBJ1-3; no reliable D call. The CDR3 is made up of 13 amino acids. The V gene lost 4 bases and the J gene lost 0 bases, with 3 bases spanning the gap. Germline CDR1 is KGHDR and CDR2 is SFDVKD. In nucleotides, the CDR3 is TGTGCCACCAGTGACGGCTCTGGAAACACCATATATTTT. Encoded protein: CATSDGSGNTIYF.

This clone was detected a few times. The V gene is TRBV5-1, the J gene TRBJ1-1; tentative D call: TRBD1 (6 bases). The CDR3 extends over 17 amino acids. V gave up 4 bases and J gave up 4 bases, with 23 bases separating them. Germline values: CDR1 SGHRS, CDR2 YFSETQ. CDR3 amino acids: CASSIGTSPNQLTEAFF. The CDR3 DNA follows: TGCGCCAGCAGCATAGGGACATCTCCGAACCAGCTCACTGAAGCTTTCTTT. The full variable domain, completed using reference TRBV5-1 and TRBJ1-1, is KAGVTQTPRYLIKTRGQQVTLSCSPISGHRSVSWYQQTPGQGLQFLFEYFSETQRNKGNFPGRFSGRQFSNSRSEMNVSTLELGDSALYLCASSIGTSPNQLTEAFFGQGTRLTVV.